This T cell receptor beta chain was sequenced during a study of radiotherapy plus CTLA-4 blockade in lung cancer. Generated by immunoSEQ multiplex PCR, the TCRdb table keeps only in-frame clones and is missing some. The table lists about 73,000 clones, roughly 87% of them singletons. This CDR3 comprises 15 residues. Trimming cost V 5 bases and J 4 bases; bases outside gene matches: 9. Germline loops: CDR1 MDHEN, CDR2 SYDVKM. This specimen was peripheral blood, taken from a patient treated with radiotherapy plus ipilimumab. The sequence came from a human donor with non-small cell lung cancer that progressed on radiotherapy plus ipilimumab. The chain couples TRBV28 to TRBJ2-7; 9 bases align to TRBD2. The CDR3 coding sequence is TGTGCCAGCAGTCCCCAGCGGGAGGATCAGTACGAGCAGTACTTC. It yields the protein CASSPQREDQYEQYF. The variable domain in full, completed from reference TRBV28 and TRBJ2-7, reads DVKVTQSSRYLVKRTGEKVFLECVQDMDHENMFWYRQDPGLGLRLIYFSYDVKMKEKGDIPEGYSVSREKKERFSLILESASTNQTSMYLCASSPQREDQYEQYFGPGTRLTVT.